The 18 T cell receptor beta chains below were found in one sample sequenced in a study of T cells in Graves' hyperthyroidism and ophthalmopathy. Regions amplified from RNA transcripts were the TCR beta CDR3 regions. Initially, a first-round RT-PCR of the TCR CDR3 employed the HTBI primer set. TCRdb redid the calling of the multiplex PCR reads with MiXCR, one entry per CDR3 protein. The sample records around 200,000 distinct CDR3 sequences, 17% being singletons. Sequencing was performed on blood. These receptors originate from a woman between 50 and 59 years old with Graves' hyperthyroidism.

This clonotype has only a few counts. The rearrangement uses TRBV6-1 and TRBJ1-5; no firm D call. V gave up 6 bases and J gave up 8 bases, with 14 bases separating them. Germline CDR1 is MNHNS and CDR2 is SASEGT. The CDR3 consists of 13 residues. Here the CDR3 DNA reads TGTGCCAGCAGGAATACAGAGCACGAGCCCCAGCATTTT. Amino acid sequence: CASRNTEHEPQHF.

The chain combines TRBV28 with TRBJ1-1; D remains ambiguous. With 3 bases removed from V and 13 bases from J, the gap between germline ends came to 18 bases. CDR3 length: 13 residues. Germline-derived CDR1 and CDR2 are MDHEN and SYDVKM. This chain's CDR3 is CASSFTSPFEGFF. CDR3 sequence (DNA): TGTGCCAGCAGTTTCACTTCCCCCTTCGAGGGTTTCTTT.

This clonotype was detected ten times or more. The chain employs TRBV20-1 and TRBJ2-7; no clear D gene. Trimming removed 6 bases at V and 3 bases at J, with 18 bases between. The CDR3 spans 14 residues. In germline, CDR1 is DFQATT, CDR2 SNEGSKA (reference sequence). CDR3 nucleotides: TGCAGTGCAAGACGGTCGGGTGCGTTCTACGAGCAGTACTTC. This translates into CSARRSGAFYEQYF.

This chain joins TRBV20-1 and TRBJ2-7; D not certain. The CDR3 length is 12 residues. The V gene's germline CDR1 is DFQATT and CDR2 SNEGSKA (reference sequence). With 5 bases removed from V and 3 bases from J, the gap between germline ends came to 11 bases. CDR3 loop: CSALRGSYEQYF. The DNA of the CDR3 is TGCAGTGCTCTTAGAGGCAGCTACGAGCAGTACTTC.

The chain links TRBV7-3 to TRBJ2-1; no definite D call. Germline CDR1 is SGHTA and CDR2 is FQGTGA. The CDR3 sequence is 13 residues long. Between the trimmed V and J ends, which lost 3 bases and 4 bases, there was a span of 7 bases. CDR3: CASSLGKYNEQFF. The CDR3 region has the DNA TGTGCCAGCAGCTTGGGGAAGTACAATGAGCAGTTCTTC.

This clonotype showed up many times. The CDR3 loop reads CASSGGRNNSPLHF. The CDR3 nucleotides are TGCGCCAGCAGCGGAGGACGGAATAATTCACCCCTCCACTTT. The V gene is TRBV5-1, the J gene TRBJ1-6, with unresolved D. V was trimmed by 4 bases and J by 5 bases, leaving 10 bases between them. Germline values: CDR1 SGHRS, CDR2 YFSETQ. The CDR3 runs to 14 residues.

Many counts were recorded for this clonotype. J is TRBJ1-1 and V is TRBV27; no clear D gene. Trimming stripped 3 bases from V and 4 bases from J, with 9 bases between. CDR1 and CDR2 (germline): MNHEY, SMNVEV (reference sequence). This CDR3 is 13 amino acids long. CDR3 DNA: TGTGCCAGCAGTTTGTCACTAGTCACTGAAGCTTTCTTT. It encodes CASSLSLVTEAFF.

In this sample, this clonotype turned up many times. The V gene is TRBV7-2, the J gene TRBJ1-4; 7 bases agree with TRBD1. CDR3 length equals 16 residues. Losses at the gene ends were 5 bases for V and 5 bases for J; bases not matched to a gene: 11. Germline loops: CDR1 SGHTA, CDR2 FQGNSA. CDR3 region: CASSPSVGGRNEKLFF. The CDR3 bases are TGTGCCAGCAGCCCGAGTGTAGGGGGCAGAAATGAAAAACTGTTTTTT.

This chain uses TRBV30 with TRBJ2-3; D is unclear. The CDR3 has 11 amino acids. V was pared by 4 bases and J by 5 bases, with 7 bases between. CDR1 is GTSNPN, CDR2 SVGIG, per germline (reference sequence). CDR3 sequence (DNA): TGTGCCTGGACTACGGGAGATACGCAGTATTTT. Amino acids: CAWTTGDTQYF. Based on the CDR3 plus reference TRBV30 and TRBJ2-3, the full variable domain is SQTIHQWPATLVQPVGSPLSLECTVEGTSNPNLYWYRQAAGRGLQLLFYSVGIGQISSEVPQNLSASRPQDRQFILSSKKLLLSDSGFYLCAWTTGDTQYFGPGTRLTVL.

This clonotype was counted once. This may come from a read error, since a much larger clone is one base off. The chain has TRBV29-1 and TRBJ1-4; TRBD1 aligns across 9 bases. The CDR3 is 14 amino acids. Germline V gene lookup returns CDR1 SQVTM and CDR2 ANQGSEA. V lost 6 bases to trimming and J lost 10 bases; unmatched junction nucleotides: 12. CDR3 loop: CSVGERTGVPKLFF. The CDR3 nucleotides read TGCAGCGTCGGGGAAAGGACAGGGGTTCCAAAACTGTTTTTT. The whole variable domain, filled in from reference TRBV29-1 and TRBJ1-4, reads SAVISQKPSRDICQRGTSLTIQCQVDSQVTMMFWYRQQPGQSLTLIATANQGSEATYESGFVIDKFPISRPNLTFSTLTVSNMSPEDSSIYLCSVGERTGVPKLFFGSGTQLSVL.

This clonotype occurred many times. The chain recombines TRBV19 with TRBJ2-7; 7 bases fit TRBD1. Germline trimming cut 6 bases from V and 3 bases from J; bases unmatched to any gene: 5. Germline V gives CDR1 LNHDA, CDR2 SQIVND (reference sequence). CDR3 size: 13 residues. CDR3 loop: CASSPTGVYEQYF. As DNA, the CDR3 is TGTGCCAGTAGCCCCACAGGGGTCTACGAGCAGTACTTC.

This clonotype was recorded many times. The chain joins TRBV9 to TRBJ1-1, with D unclear. Per germline, CDR1 SGDLS and CDR2 YYNGEE. V gave up 4 bases and J gave up 2 bases, with 9 bases separating them. The CDR3 contains 13 residues. CDR3 amino acids: CASSPRSNTEAFF. For the CDR3, the DNA is TGTGCCAGCAGCCCCCGCTCAAACACTGAAGCTTTCTTT.

This chain links TRBV12-3 or TRBV12-4 with TRBJ1-1; D unresolved. The CDR3 loop spans 14 amino acids. Trimming left V 4 bases short and J 7 bases short, with 16 bases between. Here the CDR3 reads CASSSLLDKIEAFF. The CDR3 DNA reads as TGTGCCAGCAGTTCCTTACTCGACAAGATTGAAGCTTTCTTT.

About this clonotype: A much larger clone is a single base away; this may be a read error. The chain links TRBV5-1 to TRBJ1-1, with D perhaps matching TRBD1 (5 bases). The CDR3 runs 15 residues. The germline gives CDR1 SGHRS, CDR2 YFSETQ. V gave up 2 bases and J gave up 11 bases, with 22 bases separating them. CDR3 residues: CASSFSLRGPEGAFF. The DNA of the CDR3 is TGCGCCAGCAGCTTTTCATTAAGGGGCCCCGAGGGTGCTTTCTTT.

This clonotype showed up many times. CDR3 DNA: TGTGCCAGCAGCCTCTTGCGGGGGGGCACAGATACGCAGTATTTT. It specifies CASSLLRGGTDTQYF. The chain has TRBV2 and TRBJ2-3, with TRBD2 matching 8 bases. The CDR3 contains 15 residues. The germline CDR1 and CDR2 sequences are SNHLY and FYNNEI. The V segment lost 6 bases and the J segment 1 base; nucleotides outside the gene matches: 6.

V is TRBV7-9 and J is TRBJ1-2; a weak D match, TRBD1 (5 bases). The germline V and J ends were trimmed by 5 bases and 4 bases, with 11 bases remaining between them. Germline V gene sequence: CDR1 SEHNR, CDR2 FQNEAQ (reference sequence). The length of the CDR3 is 13 residues. The CDR3 DNA is TGTGCCAGCAGCGACACAGGTTTCTATGGCTACACCTTC. This codes for CASSDTGFYGYTF.

This clonotype was counted ten times or more. The genes are TRBV20-1 and TRBJ2-5; D gene unclear. Looked up from germline, CDR1 is DFQATT and CDR2 is SNEGSKA (reference sequence). Trimming removed 0 bases from V and 4 bases from J, with 18 bases in between. This CDR3 region has 16 residues. This CDR3 reads CSARDFAVVVGETQYF. CDR3 DNA: TGCAGTGCTAGAGATTTCGCGGTGGTCGTAGGAGAGACCCAGTACTTC.

This CDR3 is CAIAGDRPSYEQYF. CDR3 sequence (DNA): TGTGCCATCGCAGGGGACAGACCCTCCTACGAGCAGTACTTC. This sequence joins TRBV10-3 and TRBJ2-7; TRBD1 matches 7 bases. This CDR3 has 14 residues. The V segment lost 8 bases and the J segment 0 bases; nucleotides outside the gene matches: 7. Per germline, CDR1 ENHRY and CDR2 SYGVKD.